The rows below give T cell receptor beta chains drawn from one sample of a study of blood T cell repertoires in COVID-19. This table comes from immunoSEQ multiplex PCR, and its TCRdb copy is limited to in-frame clones, with some not included. The sample lists around 300,000 clones, approximately 88% occurring once. Material: PBMCs or T cells enriched from blood (not recorded which). The origin of the receptors is a man aged 25 to 40 who had recovered from COVID-19. Each CDR3 is given with its conserved first and last residue. Each record gives: D gene, J gene, clone size, V gene, CDR3 protein, CDR3 DNA. D genes are given only for firm matches. For some rows the clone size is stated as once, few or many, or as a class when expanded; others skip it.

-,TRBJ2-5,-,TRBV11-1,CASSLEGLIQETQYF,TGTGCCAGCAGCTTAGAGGGACTTATCCAAGAGACCCAGTACTTC
-,TRBJ1-1,-,TRBV15,CATSRETGREVVFF,TGTGCCACCAGCAGAGAGACCGGGCGGGAAGTAGTTTTCTTT
TRBD2,TRBJ2-3,-,TRBV13,CASSLGLAGNTDTQYF,TGTGCCAGCAGCTTAGGACTAGCGGGGAACACAGATACGCAGTATTTT
-,TRBJ2-3,-,TRBV11-2,CASGGGQHTDTQYF,TGTGCCAGCGGGGGGGGGCAACACACAGATACGCAGTATTTT
-,TRBJ1-6,-,TRBV18,CASSQQDYNSPLHF,TGTGCCAGCTCACAACAGGATTATAATTCACCCCTCCACTTT
TRBD2,TRBJ2-3,-,TRBV10-1,CASSGAGVSDTQYF,TGCGCCAGCAGTGGAGCGGGGGTATCAGATACGCAGTATTTT
TRBD2,TRBJ2-3,-,TRBV5-1,CASSLEGSGSSPDTQYF,TGCGCCAGCAGCTTGGAGGGCAGCGGGAGTTCCCCAGATACGCAGTATTTT
-,TRBJ1-5,-,TRBV2,CASRSQENQPQHF,TGTGCCAGCAGATCACAGGAAAATCAGCCCCAGCATTTT
-,TRBJ1-1,once,TRBV11-2,CASRITRGEAFF,TGTGCCAGCAGAATAACAAGGGGGGAAGCTTTCTTT
-,TRBJ1-5,-,TRBV6-1,CASSEAERQPQHF,TGTGCCAGCAGTGAAGCGGAGAGACAGCCCCAGCATTTT
-,TRBJ1-2,-,TRBV5-6,CASSLGPTNYGYTF,TGTGCCAGCAGCTTGGGCCCTACTAACTATGGCTACACCTTC
-,TRBJ2-1,-,TRBV29-1,CSVVGGLRNYNEQFF,TGCAGCGTTGTAGGCGGGTTGAGGAACTACAATGAGCAGTTCTTC
-,TRBJ2-5,-,TRBV10-1,CASSDPGQREETQYF,TGCGCCAGCAGTGACCCGGGACAGCGGGAGGAGACCCAGTACTTC
TRBD1,TRBJ2-3,-,TRBV5-1,CASSGQGPDTQYF,TGCGCCAGCTCGGGACAGGGTCCAGATACGCAGTATTTT
-,TRBJ2-7,once,TRBV4-1,CASSLADSHYEQYF,TGCGCCAGCAGCCTCGCCGACAGTCACTACGAGCAGTACTTC
-,TRBJ1-5,-,TRBV3-1/TRBV3-2,CASSPDSSNQPQHF,TGTGCCAGCAGCCCCGACAGTAGCAATCAGCCCCAGCATTTT
TRBD1,TRBJ2-3,-,TRBV24-1,CATSDLQTGLGADTQYF,TGTGCCACCAGTGATTTACAGACAGGGTTAGGAGCAGATACGCAGTATTTT
-,TRBJ1-2,-,TRBV5-1,CASSPGPVNNYGYTF,TGCGCCAGCAGCCCAGGGCCGGTCAACAACTATGGCTACACCTTC
-,TRBJ2-4,-,TRBV7-9,CASSFEPGNIQYF,TGTGCCAGCAGCTTCGAGCCCGGAAACATTCAGTACTTC
-,TRBJ1-3,-,TRBV5-5,CASSLHRQNSGNTIYF,TGTGCCAGCAGCCTGCATAGACAGAACTCTGGAAACACCATATATTTT
TRBD1,TRBJ1-5,-,TRBV6-2/TRBV6-3,CASSLDRDGQPQHF,TGTGCCAGCAGTTTAGACAGGGATGGACAGCCCCAGCATTTT
TRBD2,TRBJ2-1,-,TRBV7-3,CASSLSLAGGYNEQFF,TGTGCCAGCAGCTTAAGTCTAGCGGGGGGGTACAATGAGCAGTTCTTC
TRBD1,TRBJ1-1,-,TRBV5-8,CASSPDRHEAFF,TGTGCCAGCAGCCCGGACAGGCATGAAGCTTTCTTT
-,TRBJ2-7,-,TRBV19,CASSMGGDRAYEQYF,TGTGCCAGTAGTATGGGCGGGGACAGAGCCTACGAGCAGTACTTC
-,TRBJ2-7,-,TRBV24-1,CATSDPRTDSYEQYF,TGTGCCACCAGTGACCCAAGGACAGATAGCTACGAGCAGTACTTC
-,TRBJ1-1,-,TRBV14,CASSQVVGDGGTEAFF,TGTGCCAGCAGCCAAGTAGTCGGCGATGGGGGGACTGAAGCTTTCTTT
-,TRBJ2-1,-,TRBV2,CASSEDYEQFF,TGTGCCAGCAGTGAAGACTATGAGCAGTTCTTC
-,TRBJ1-1,-,TRBV27,CASSFLGTGDTEAFF,TGTGCCAGCAGTTTCCTCGGGACGGGGGACACTGAAGCTTTCTTT
TRBD1,TRBJ2-5,-,TRBV5-6,CASSLALGQGRGWETQYF,TGTGCCAGCAGCTTGGCCCTGGGACAGGGAAGGGGATGGGAGACCCAGTACTTC
TRBD1,TRBJ2-7,-,TRBV15,CATSREVGTGGDEQYF,TGTGCCACCAGCAGAGAGGTTGGGACAGGGGGGGACGAGCAGTACTTC
TRBD2,TRBJ2-5,-,TRBV19,CASSIGWAGVVETQYF,TGTGCCAGTAGTATAGGTTGGGCGGGGGTTGTGGAGACCCAGTACTTC
-,TRBJ1-3,-,TRBV2,CASSEGASGNTIYF,TGTGCCAGCAGTGAAGGGGCTTCTGGAAACACCATATATTTT
-,TRBJ2-1,-,TRBV6-5,CASSYRRDEQFF,TGTGCCAGCAGTTACCGACGGGATGAGCAGTTCTTC
TRBD1,TRBJ1-3,-,TRBV18,CASSPKDKGTGRNTIYF,TGTGCCAGCTCACCGAAAGATAAAGGGACAGGCCGGAACACCATATATTTT
-,TRBJ1-2,-,TRBV6-5,CASSYWQNFFYGYTF,TGTGCCAGCAGTTACTGGCAGAATTTCTTCTATGGCTACACCTTC
TRBD1,TRBJ2-2,-,TRBV27,CASTRTGEINTGELFF,TGTGCCAGCACCAGGACAGGGGAAATTAACACCGGGGAGCTGTTTTTT
-,TRBJ2-1,-,TRBV18,CASSPAASSYNEQFF,TGTGCCAGCTCACCGGCAGCGAGCTCCTACAATGAGCAGTTCTTC
TRBD1,TRBJ2-7,-,TRBV19,CASSTKIGTGTEQYF,TGTGCCAGTAGTACTAAGATAGGGACAGGGACCGAGCAGTACTTC
-,TRBJ1-2,once,TRBV5-1,CASSLSDMPYGYTF,TGCGCCAGCAGCTTGTCCGACATGCCCTATGGCTACACCTTC
TRBD1,TRBJ1-4,-,TRBV28,CASSLGTGTNEKLFF,TGTGCCAGCAGTTTAGGGACAGGGACTAATGAAAAACTGTTTTTT
-,TRBJ1-4,few,TRBV29-1,CSVKGQQSNEKLFF,TGCAGCGTCAAAGGCCAACAGTCTAATGAAAAACTGTTTTTT
-,TRBJ2-1,-,TRBV6-5,CASSTGSYNEQFF,TGTGCCAGCAGTACAGGCTCCTACAATGAGCAGTTCTTC
-,TRBJ1-1,-,TRBV10-2,CASSEQGSRAEAFF,TGCGCCAGCAGTGAACAGGGATCTCGGGCTGAAGCTTTCTTT
TRBD1,TRBJ1-2,-,TRBV7-2,CASSFGTGYGYTF,TGTGCCAGCAGCTTTGGGACAGGCTATGGCTACACCTTC
TRBD1,TRBJ1-3,-,TRBV30,CAWSVVTTRTGRNTIYF,TGTGCCTGGAGTGTAGTAACGACCAGGACAGGGAGAAACACCATATATTTT
TRBD2,TRBJ2-3,-,TRBV7-9,CASSFLTSESTDTQYF,TGTGCCAGCAGCTTCCTGACTAGCGAGAGCACAGATACGCAGTATTTT
-,TRBJ2-2,-,TRBV7-6,CASSRTVLGGELFF,TGTGCCAGCAGCCGTACCGTACTCGGTGGGGAGCTGTTTTTT
-,TRBJ1-1,once,TRBV5-5,CASSFPGQPEAFF,TGTGCCAGCAGCTTCCCAGGGCAACCTGAAGCTTTCTTT
TRBD1,TRBJ1-1,-,TRBV6-5,CASSYSGTGGTEAFF,TGTGCCAGCAGTTACTCCGGGACAGGGGGAACTGAAGCTTTCTTT
-,TRBJ2-1,-,TRBV3-1/TRBV3-2,CASSQGWARVNEQFF,TGTGCCAGCAGCCAGGGGTGGGCCAGGGTCAATGAGCAGTTCTTC
TRBD1,TRBJ1-2,once,TRBV5-8,CASSLAPDRDYGYTF,TGTGCCAGCAGCTTGGCCCCCGACAGGGACTATGGCTACACCTTC
TRBD1,TRBJ1-2,-,TRBV4-1,CASSQPPGQMKNYGYTF,TGCGCCAGCAGCCAACCCCCGGGACAGATGAAAAACTATGGCTACACCTTC
-,TRBJ2-3,-,TRBV7-9,CASSLVGTLTDTQYF,TGTGCCAGCAGCTTAGTCGGGACATTGACAGATACGCAGTATTTT
TRBD1,TRBJ1-5,-,TRBV29-1,CSANRDRGFGNQPQHF,TGCAGCGCAAACCGGGACAGGGGTTTTGGCAATCAGCCCCAGCATTTT
TRBD1,TRBJ1-4,-,TRBV6-5,CASSRNRGADEKLFF,TGTGCCAGCAGTCGAAACAGGGGGGCCGATGAAAAACTGTTTTTT
-,TRBJ1-1,-,TRBV29-1,CSVRGLTGGTEAFF,TGCAGCGTCCGCGGCCTGACCGGGGGAACTGAAGCTTTCTTT
TRBD1,TRBJ2-1,-,TRBV9,CASSVGTGANEQFF,TGTGCCAGCAGCGTAGGGACAGGGGCAAATGAGCAGTTCTTC
TRBD2,TRBJ2-3,-,TRBV13,CASSLERGGDTQYF,TGTGCCAGCAGCTTAGAACGGGGGGGAGATACGCAGTATTTT
-,TRBJ1-5,-,TRBV12-2,CASRLWKEPGGQPQHF,TGTGCAAGTCGCTTATGGAAGGAACCGGGGGGACAGCCCCAGCATTTT
-,TRBJ1-6,-,TRBV10-3,CAISEDFGSPLHF,TGTGCCATCAGTGAGGACTTTGGTTCACCCCTCCACTTT